This T cell receptor (beta chain) emerged from a study of response to subunit inactivated influenza vaccine. The germline V and J ends were trimmed by 6 bases and 6 bases, with 17 bases remaining between them. Germline V gene data show CDR1 as MNHEY and CDR2 as SVGEGT. The length of the CDR3 is 15 residues. This clonotype turned up a few times. The antigen remains undetermined. TCRdb ran MiXCR on the RT-PCR reads and lists one entry per CDR3 protein. The table includes 500,000 to 600,000 distinct CDR3 sequences, 12% detected once. Study conclusions and caveats: With each seasonal influenza vaccination, the authors suggested, few new T cells are recruited.

The sequence derives from a man between 45 and 60 years old who received an inactivated influenza vaccine. The J gene is TRBJ2-2, the V gene TRBV6-2 or TRBV6-3; TRBD2 is a possible D gene (6 bases). The sequencing used PBMCs from blood, collected on the day of vaccination. In nucleotides, the CDR3 is TGTGCCAGCAGAGTCACCCGCGCGGGGCCCGGGGAGCTGTTTTTT. It codes for CASRVTRAGPGELFF.